This T cell receptor beta chain was identified in a study of neurological immune-mediated disorders. Unsorted libraries were generated from 2 million PBMCs. These cells had been stored in RNAlater at -80 C. There are many counts of this clonotype. Its cognate antigen is unknown. CDR3 length equals 14 residues. V shed 0 bases and J shed 2 bases, with 10 bases lying between them. Germline CDR1 and CDR2: SQVTM and ANQGSEA. The cDNA was generated through 5'RACE incorporating 10-nucleotide random UMIs. A single record per CDR3 protein comes from TCRdb applying MiXCR to the 5' RACE reads. Here the sample spans approximately 65,000 distinct CDR3 sequences, 3.5% to 5% being singletons. Study-level findings and limits: The absence of shared CDR3 amino acid sequences among expanded clones across subjects suggests private repertoires in all groups. Any association between clinical or MRI features and the multiple sclerosis repertoire cluster was absent.

Sequenced sample: PBMCs. This TCR was sampled from a man aged 50 to 60 with multiple sclerosis. The V gene is TRBV29-1, the J gene TRBJ1-2; no clear D. The CDR3 protein is CSVEDLAGNYGYTF. The CDR3 DNA is TGCAGCGTTGAAGATCTTGCGGGGAACTATGGCTACACCTTC.